The present TCR beta chain was sequenced within a study of identical twins. The CDR3 sequence is 14 residues long. The germline V gene has CDR1 SGHNT and CDR2 YYREEE (reference sequence). Trimming removed 4 bases from V and 0 bases from J, with 9 bases in between. One entry per CDR3 protein, called by TCRdb with MiXCR from the 5' RACE reads. The table lists approximately 500,000 distinct CDR3 sequences, less than 25% of them singletons. These same data were also listed under a study on T cells expressing NK-cell markers.

This chain links TRBV5-4 with TRBJ2-3; no clear D. The clonotype comes from a woman aged 18-29 years in good health. Sequencing was carried out using CD4+ T cells sorted from blood. DNA of the CDR3: TGTGCCAGCAGCCTATATACTAGCACAGATACGCAGTATTTT. As protein: CASSLYTSTDTQYF.